The next 27 T cell receptor beta chains were all read from a single sample in a study of OX40 agonist ivuxolimab in advanced cancers. Sequencing used immunoSEQ multiplex PCR; TCRdb keeps in-frame clones, though not all of them. Of about 65,000 clones in the sample, more than 70% were seen once. The source was CD4+ or CD8+ T cells sorted from blood, collected in a trial of the OX40 agonist ivuxolimab. These receptors came from an adult with an advanced solid tumor such as melanoma, head and neck, liver or kidney cancer.

The chain has TRBV28 and TRBJ2-7, with D unclear. The germline V gene encodes CDR1 MDHEN and CDR2 SYDVKM. V dropped 3 bases and J dropped 6 bases, with 15 bases sitting between them. This CDR3 has 14 residues. Written as DNA, the CDR3 is TGTGCCAGCAGTTTCTTCGGCCTTCTAGGCGAGCAGTACTTC. Translation: CASSFFGLLGEQYF.

V gene TRBV10-3 combines with J gene TRBJ1-5; 9 bases map to TRBD1. The CDR3 is made up of 13 amino acids. Losses at the gene ends were 4 bases for V and 7 bases for J; bases not matched to a gene: 2. CDR1 is ENHRY and CDR2 is SYGVKD in the germline V gene. CDR3 sequence: CAISADRGQPQHF. CDR3 sequence (DNA): TGTGCCATCAGTGCCGACAGGGGGCAGCCCCAGCATTTT.

The rearrangement links TRBV7-9 to TRBJ2-1; D is unresolved. Trimming stripped 4 bases from V and 6 bases from J, with 7 bases between. The CDR3 spans 12 residues. CDR1 and CDR2 from the germline V gene are SEHNR and FQNEAQ (reference sequence). As DNA, the CDR3 is TGTGCCAGCAGCTCGACTGGCAATGAGCAGTTCTTC. Amino acid sequence: CASSSTGNEQFF.

This chain's CDR3 is CASSRARDSGTEAFF. The CDR3 bases are TGCGCCAGCAGCCGCGCACGGGATTCGGGCACTGAAGCTTTCTTT. V usage is TRBV4-1 and J usage is TRBJ1-1; no clear D. The CDR3 totals 15 residues. V was shortened by 4 bases and J by 4 bases, with 16 bases between the two germline ends. Per germline, CDR1 MGHRA and CDR2 YSYEKL.

The chain recombines TRBV6-5 with TRBJ1-2; a possible D gene is TRBD1 (5 bases). Trimming took 6 bases from V and 3 from J, leaving 11 bases between them. Germline V gives CDR1 MNHEY, CDR2 SVGAGI. The CDR3 loop spans 13 amino acids. This CDR3 reads CASSNSGHYGYTF. As DNA, the CDR3 is TGTGCCAGCAGCAATTCGGGACACTATGGCTACACCTTC.

Remarks on this clone: One junction end does not reproduce the germline sequence, and a read error may be involved. The genes are TRBV7-7 and TRBJ2-7, with 10 positions matching TRBD1. This CDR3 has 15 amino acids. CDR1 and CDR2 from the germline V gene are SSHAT and FNYEAQ (reference sequence). The CDR3 loop is CASSPGGTGDYEQYF. For the CDR3, the DNA is TGTGCTAGCAGTCCGGGGGGGACAGGGGATTACGAGCAGTACTTC.

This chain joins TRBV4-1 and TRBJ1-5; D unresolved. The V and J ends lost 1 base and 3 bases respectively, with 10 bases between them. The germline CDR1 and CDR2 sequences are MGHRA and YSYEKL. The CDR3 has 15 amino acids. This chain's CDR3 is CASSQVGRNNQPQHF. The CDR3 DNA reads as TGCGCCAGCAGCCAAGTCGGCAGAAACAATCAGCCCCAGCATTTT.

The V call is TRBV6-1, the J call TRBJ1-5, with 9 bases matching TRBD1. CDR1 is MNHNS and CDR2 is SASEGT in the germline V gene. The length of the CDR3 is 14 residues. The ends lost 9 bases at V and 2 bases at J; junction bases unmatched: 5. This CDR3 is CARNRGHGNQPQHF. The CDR3 bases are TGTGCCAGAAACAGGGGGCACGGCAATCAGCCCCAGCATTTT.

The CDR3 region has the DNA TGTGCCAGCAGTGAACGGGGGCTGAGAAACACCATATATTTT. Its translation: CASSERGLRNTIYF. The chain employs TRBV6-1 and TRBJ1-3, with D perhaps matching TRBD1 (6 bases). There are 14 residues in the CDR3. Germline V gene data show CDR1 as MNHNS and CDR2 as SASEGT. Trimming took 2 bases from V and 5 from J, leaving 10 bases between them.

The chain is built from TRBV6-4 and TRBJ2-7, with 8 bases matching TRBD1. The CDR3 is 13 residues long. V lost 8 bases to trimming and J lost 6 bases; unmatched junction nucleotides: 9. From germline, CDR1 is MRHNA and CDR2 SNTAGT. The CDR3 loop reads CASGGQGRPEQYF. The CDR3 DNA reads as TGTGCCAGCGGCGGACAGGGTCGCCCCGAGCAGTACTTC.

This rearrangement joins TRBV19 to TRBJ2-4; TRBD1 aligns across 11 bases. In germline, CDR1 is LNHDA, CDR2 SQIVND (reference sequence). The CDR3 is made up of 15 amino acids. V was pared by 6 bases and J by 4 bases, with 5 bases of the junction left unmatched. The CDR3 loop reads CASRRDRGWKNIQYF. CDR3 DNA: TGTGCCAGTAGGAGGGACAGGGGGTGGAAAAACATTCAGTACTTC.

The chain couples TRBV2 to TRBJ1-2; D remains ambiguous. Germline assignment: CDR1 SNHLY and CDR2 FYNNEI. V was clipped by 4 bases and J by 4 bases, with 13 bases between them. The CDR3 totals 14 residues. The DNA for the CDR3 is TGTGCCAGCAGTGTGAGTCATGAGGGCTATGGCTACACCTTC. This gives the protein CASSVSHEGYGYTF.

J is TRBJ1-4 and V is TRBV29-1; no firm D call. Per germline, CDR1 SQVTM and CDR2 ANQGSEA. The V gene lost 0 bases and the J gene lost 4 bases, with 12 bases spanning the gap. This CDR3 spans 15 amino acids. CDR3 loop: CSVEDPLGGNEKLFF. The CDR3 bases are TGCAGCGTTGAAGATCCACTCGGCGGTAATGAAAAACTGTTTTTT. Full variable domain (rest looked up from reference TRBV29-1 and TRBJ1-4): SAVISQKPSRDICQRGTSLTIQCQVDSQVTMMFWYRQQPGQSLTLIATANQGSEATYESGFVIDKFPISRPNLTFSTLTVSNMSPEDSSIYLCSVEDPLGGNEKLFFGSGTQLSVL.

V gene TRBV29-1 combines with J gene TRBJ2-2; 7 bases are a match to TRBD1. This CDR3 comprises 14 residues. Germline CDR1 reads SQVTM; CDR2 reads ANQGSEA. J lost 5 bases, V lost 6 bases, and 9 bases had no gene match. CDR3 protein: CSVMTGLRTGELFF. DNA of the CDR3: TGCAGCGTCATGACAGGGTTGAGGACCGGGGAGCTGTTTTTT.

V is TRBV19 and J is TRBJ2-5; TRBD1 might be the D (5 bases). The last part of the DNA fits TRBJ2-7 better; the J call may be wrong. The germline gives CDR1 LNHDA, CDR2 SQIVND (reference sequence). The CDR3 runs 15 residues. CDR3 in DNA: TGTGCCAGTAGTATAGTTCCAGGGCAAAGCTACGAGCAGTACTTC. Residues: CASSIVPGQSYEQYF.

This clone was detected once. This chain connects TRBV5-1 to TRBJ2-1; possibly TRBD2 for D (5 bases). V shed 5 bases and J shed 3 bases, with 6 bases lying between them. This CDR3 has 12 residues. Germline V gene sequence: CDR1 SGHRS, CDR2 YFSETQ. The CDR3 region has the DNA TGCGCCAGCAGGGGAGACTACAATGAGCAGTTCTTC. It codes for CASRGDYNEQFF.

This clone was seen just once. The chain has TRBV5-1 and TRBJ2-2; unclear D gene. Germline CDR1 and CDR2: SGHRS and YFSETQ. The CDR3 covers 18 residues. V lost 2 bases to trimming and J lost 2 bases, with 19 bases between them. This chain's CDR3 is CASSFDGPGSANTGELFF. The CDR3, as DNA: TGCGCCAGCAGCTTCGATGGTCCCGGGTCAGCTAACACCGGGGAGCTGTTTTTT.

The V and J genes are TRBV12-5 and TRBJ1-5, with D uncertain. V lost 7 bases and J lost 6, with 16 bases in between. In germline, CDR1 is LGHNT, CDR2 FRNRAP. The CDR3 has 14 amino acids. In DNA form, the CDR3 reads TGTGCTAGTGACTCCGGAGAGCTAATTCAGCCCCAGCATTTT. It encodes CASDSGELIQPQHF.

The chain couples TRBV2 to TRBJ1-5; D is perhaps TRBD1 (6 bases). V lost 3 bases and J lost 2, with 11 bases in between. There are 15 residues in the CDR3. CDR1 is SNHLY, CDR2 FYNNEI, per germline. This CDR3 reads CASSDWGLGNQPQHF. In DNA form, the CDR3 reads TGTGCCAGCAGTGACTGGGGGCTCGGCAATCAGCCCCAGCATTTT.

The chain couples TRBV7-2 to TRBJ2-7; D unresolved. The CDR3 covers 13 residues. Germline CDR1 and CDR2: SGHTA and FQGNSA. Trimming removed 4 bases from V and 7 bases from J, with 14 bases in between. The CDR3 reads CASSSGQVGEQYF. In DNA, the CDR3 is TGTGCCAGCAGCTCTGGCCAGGTTGGGGAGCAGTACTTC.

As for this clone: Other DNA variants within this sample encode the same CDR3. The rearrangement links TRBV30 to TRBJ2-5; D is possibly TRBD2 (7 bases). The V gene's germline CDR1 is GTSNPN and CDR2 SVGIG (reference sequence). The CDR3 spans 14 residues. The V end was cut by 5 bases, the J end by 4 bases, with 17 bases between. The CDR3 spells CAWGGGGPPETQYF. As DNA, the CDR3 is TGTGCCTGGGGGGGCGGGGGCCCCCCAGAGACCCAGTACTTC.

J is TRBJ1-1 and V is TRBV7-2, with 8 bases identical to TRBD1. CDR1 SGHTA and CDR2 FQGNSA come from the germline V gene. With V trimmed by 0 bases and J by 4 bases, 4 bases remained unmatched. This CDR3 comprises 15 residues. The CDR3: CASSLAMGTGTEAFF. The CDR3 nucleotides read TGTGCCAGCAGCTTAGCGATGGGGACAGGCACTGAAGCTTTCTTT.

The chain is built from TRBV7-8 and TRBJ1-3; weak D call: TRBD1 (6 bases). The CDR3 is 16 residues long. Germline V gene lookup returns CDR1 SGHVS and CDR2 FQNEAQ. Trimming left V 5 bases short and J 0 bases short, with 14 bases between. This CDR3 reads CASSDGQRNSGNTIYF. CDR3 DNA sequence: TGTGCCAGCAGCGACGGACAGCGTAACTCTGGAAACACCATATATTTT.

This chain links TRBV2 with TRBJ1-3, with unresolved D. This CDR3 is 14 amino acids long. V was pared by 2 bases and J by 1 base, with 6 bases between. CDR1 is SNHLY and CDR2 is FYNNEI in the germline V gene. CDR3 amino acids: CASSEQQSGNTIYF. In DNA form, the CDR3 reads TGTGCCAGCAGTGAACAACAGTCTGGAAACACCATATATTTT.

This clone was recorded only once. This chain connects TRBV10-3 to TRBJ1-6; D possibly corresponds to TRBD1 (5 bases). The CDR3 loop spans 14 amino acids. Trimming took off 3 bases at V and 7 bases at J, with 10 bases between the two ends. Germline V gene data show CDR1 as ENHRY and CDR2 as SYGVKD. The CDR3 bases are TGTGCCATCAGTGACTTCGGGGGAAATTCACCCCTCCACTTT. It specifies CAISDFGGNSPLHF.

The CDR3, as DNA: TGTGCCATCAGTGAGTCTTTTAGGCAGGGGGCCAACGAGCAGTACTTC. Its protein is CAISESFRQGANEQYF. V is TRBV10-3 and J is TRBJ2-7, with 8 nucleotides matching TRBD1. V shed 0 bases and J 5 bases; nucleotides not matched to a gene: 9. The CDR3 loop spans 16 amino acids. Germline values: CDR1 ENHRY, CDR2 SYGVKD.

This clone was recorded a few times. The chain is built from TRBV18 and TRBJ2-5; 7 bases line up with TRBD2. The trim removed 4 bases at V and 5 bases at J, leaving 4 bases unmatched. The CDR3 contains 13 residues. CDR1 is KGHSH, CDR2 LQKENI, per germline. DNA of the CDR3: TGTGCCAGCTCACAACTGACTAGCGAGACCCAGTACTTC. This translates into CASSQLTSETQYF.